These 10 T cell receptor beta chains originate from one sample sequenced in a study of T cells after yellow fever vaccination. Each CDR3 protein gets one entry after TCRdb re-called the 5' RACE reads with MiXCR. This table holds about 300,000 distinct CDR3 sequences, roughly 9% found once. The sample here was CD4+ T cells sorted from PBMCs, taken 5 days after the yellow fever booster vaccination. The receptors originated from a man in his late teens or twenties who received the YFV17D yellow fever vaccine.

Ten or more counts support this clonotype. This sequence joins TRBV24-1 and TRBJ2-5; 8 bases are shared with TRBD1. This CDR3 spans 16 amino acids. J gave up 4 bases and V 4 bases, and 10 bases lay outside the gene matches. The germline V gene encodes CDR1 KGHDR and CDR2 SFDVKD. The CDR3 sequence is CATSEGTGRAAETQYF. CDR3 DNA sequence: TGTGCCACCAGTGAAGGGACAGGACGTGCTGCAGAGACCCAGTACTTC.

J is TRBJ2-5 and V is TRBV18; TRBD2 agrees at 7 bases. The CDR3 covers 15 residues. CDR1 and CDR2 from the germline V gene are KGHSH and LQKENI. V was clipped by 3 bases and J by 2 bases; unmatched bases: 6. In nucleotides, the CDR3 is TGTGCCAGCTCACCCGGGGGGAGTTTTCAAGAGACCCAGTACTTC. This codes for CASSPGGSFQETQYF.

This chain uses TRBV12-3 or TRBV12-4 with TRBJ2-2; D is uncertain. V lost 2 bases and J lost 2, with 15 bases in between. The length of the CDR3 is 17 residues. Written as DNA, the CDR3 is TGTGCCAGCAGTTTATTCGTAGCAGGTCTTAACACCGGGGAGCTGTTTTTT. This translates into CASSLFVAGLNTGELFF.

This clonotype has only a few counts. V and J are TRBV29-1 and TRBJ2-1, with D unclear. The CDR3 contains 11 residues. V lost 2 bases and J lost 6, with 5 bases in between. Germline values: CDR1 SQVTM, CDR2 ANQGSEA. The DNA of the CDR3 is TGCAGCGTTGAACCCCCCAATGAGCAGTTCTTC. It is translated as CSVEPPNEQFF.

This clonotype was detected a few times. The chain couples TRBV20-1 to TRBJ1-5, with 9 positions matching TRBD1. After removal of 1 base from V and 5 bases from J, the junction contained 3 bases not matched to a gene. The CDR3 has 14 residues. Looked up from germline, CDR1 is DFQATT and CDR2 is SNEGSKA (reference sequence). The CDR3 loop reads CSARGWTGDQPQHF. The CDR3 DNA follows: TGCAGTGCTAGAGGTTGGACAGGGGATCAGCCCCAGCATTTT.

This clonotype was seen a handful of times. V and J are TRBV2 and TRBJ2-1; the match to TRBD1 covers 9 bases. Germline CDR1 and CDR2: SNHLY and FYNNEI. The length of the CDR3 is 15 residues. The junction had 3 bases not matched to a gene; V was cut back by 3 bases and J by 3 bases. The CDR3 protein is CASSEDRGDYNEQFF. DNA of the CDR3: TGTGCCAGCAGTGAGGACAGGGGAGACTACAATGAGCAGTTCTTC.

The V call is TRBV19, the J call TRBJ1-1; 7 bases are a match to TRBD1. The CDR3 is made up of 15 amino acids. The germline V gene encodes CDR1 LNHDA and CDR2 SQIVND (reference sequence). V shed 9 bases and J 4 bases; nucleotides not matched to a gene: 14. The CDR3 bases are TGTGCCAGCAAGCGTAACAGGGGCGGTGGCACTGAAGCTTTCTTT. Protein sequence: CASKRNRGGGTEAFF.

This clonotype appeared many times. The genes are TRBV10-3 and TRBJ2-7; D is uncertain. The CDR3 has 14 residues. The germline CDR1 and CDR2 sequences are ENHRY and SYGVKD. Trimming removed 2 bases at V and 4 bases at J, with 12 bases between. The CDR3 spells CAISETPEGYEQYF. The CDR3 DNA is TGTGCCATCAGTGAGACGCCCGAAGGGTACGAGCAGTACTTC.

The CDR3 coding sequence is TGTGCCACCAGTGATTTCGGGACGGAATTCTACACCTTC. It specifies CATSDFGTEFYTF. This chain connects TRBV24-1 to TRBJ1-2; possible D gene TRBD1, 5 bases. V gave up 1 base and J gave up 10 bases, with 12 bases separating them. CDR3 length: 13 residues. Germline CDR1 and CDR2: KGHDR and SFDVKD.

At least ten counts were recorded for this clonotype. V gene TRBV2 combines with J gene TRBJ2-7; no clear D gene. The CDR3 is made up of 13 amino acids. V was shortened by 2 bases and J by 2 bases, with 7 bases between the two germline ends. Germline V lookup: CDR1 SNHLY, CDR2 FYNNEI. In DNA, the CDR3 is TGTGCCAGCAGTGAAACACCAACCTACGAGCAGTACGTC. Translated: CASSETPTYEQYV.